This TCR beta chain was captured in a study of blood T cell repertoires in COVID-19. Per the original methods: Amplifying reference gene primers gave estimates of nucleated cell counts. Profiled with immunoSEQ multiplex PCR; TCRdb holds only in-frame clones, not every one. The D gene and trimming were derived from the DNA, and the V and J assignments and clone size from that table. The data hold under 300,000 clones, with around 90% observed a single time. This CDR3 region has 16 residues. After removal of 10 bases from V and 5 bases from J, the junction contained 14 bases not matched to a gene. The germline CDR1 and CDR2 sequences are LNHDA and SQIVND (reference sequence).

The sequenced sample consisted of peripheral blood. The TCR comes from a woman aged 55-69 years with COVID-19, enrolled during active disease. The V call is TRBV19, the J call TRBJ2-1; the match to TRBD2 covers 10 bases. CDR3 amino acids: CATQVQAGGPHNEQFF. The CDR3 DNA follows: TGTGCCACTCAAGTCCAAGCGGGGGGGCCGCACAATGAGCAGTTCTTC.